The rows below give T cell receptor beta chains drawn from one sample of a study of blood T cells in healthy people across ages. TCRdb passed the 5' RACE reads through MiXCR, listing each CDR3 protein once. Of some 900,000 distinct CDR3 sequences in the sample, 45% to 50% are singletons; the top ten hold under 15%. Sequenced material: blood. The source of these receptors is a man younger than 40 in good health. CDR3s include the opening cysteine and the closing phenylalanine or tryptophan. Fields, in order: D gene, J gene, clone size, V gene, CDR3 protein, CDR3 DNA. A D gene is named only where the DNA matches it firmly. Size is omitted from some rows. Given values are once, few, many or a class for expanded clones.

-,TRBJ2-6,once,TRBV3-1,CASSPRTTGANVLTF,TGTGCCAGCAGCCCCCGGACTACAGGGGCCAACGTCCTGACTTTC
-,TRBJ2-7,-,TRBV6-6,CASTHPTRRYEQYF,TGTGCCAGCACCCACCCGACTAGGAGATACGAGCAGTACTTC
-,TRBJ2-7,-,TRBV6-5,CASSYGLIYEQYF,TGTGCCAGCAGTTACGGACTCATTTACGAGCAGTACTTC
TRBD1,TRBJ1-2,few,TRBV29-1,CSVEDREVISHGYTF,TGCAGCGTTGAGGACAGGGAAGTTATATCTCATGGCTACACCTTC
TRBD1,TRBJ1-4,-,TRBV20-1,CSAKQGQGDEKLFF,TGCAGTGCTAAACAGGGACAGGGAGATGAAAAACTGTTTTTT
TRBD1,TRBJ2-1,few,TRBV24-1,CATSRQGHSSEQFF,TGTGCCACCAGTAGACAGGGTCATTCCAGTGAGCAGTTCTTC
-,TRBJ2-6,few,TRBV6-1,CASNSRGSYRSGANVLTF,TGTGCCAGCAACAGCCGGGGTTCCTATAGATCTGGGGCCAACGTCCTGACTTTC
-,TRBJ1-1,-,TRBV5-1,CASSSSLNPEAFF,TGCGCCAGCTCATCATCATTGAACCCTGAAGCTTTCTTT
-,TRBJ1-5,-,TRBV12-3/TRBV12-4,CASREGGYSNQPQHF,TGTGCCAGTCGCGAGGGGGGATATAGCAATCAGCCCCAGCATTTT
-,TRBJ1-2,-,TRBV6-1,CASSEGTAYGYTF,TGTGCCAGCAGTGAAGGGACAGCTTATGGCTACACCTTC
TRBD2,TRBJ2-3,-,TRBV11-1,CASSVGTSGGGADTQYF,TGTGCCAGCAGCGTGGGGACTAGCGGGGGGGGAGCAGATACGCAGTATTTT
TRBD1,TRBJ2-1,-,TRBV7-9,CASSSLAKGLDRAPFF,TGTGCCAGCAGCTCGCTCGCCAAAGGACTCGACAGGGCCCCGTTCTTC
TRBD1,TRBJ2-1,many,TRBV12-3/TRBV12-4,CASTPGGNEQFF,TGTGCCAGCACCCCAGGGGGCAATGAGCAGTTCTTC
-,TRBJ2-5,many,TRBV4-2,CASSHATTQETQYF,TGTGCCAGCAGCCATGCGACTACCCAAGAGACCCAGTACTTC
TRBD1,TRBJ2-7,-,TRBV6-5,CASSYFTGGEQYF,TGTGCCAGCAGTTATTTTACAGGGGGCGAGCAGTACTTC
-,TRBJ2-7,-,TRBV5-1,CASSLAGVSRSYEQYF,TGCGCCAGCAGCTTGGCCGGGGTCAGCCGCTCCTACGAGCAGTACTTC
TRBD1,TRBJ1-4,few,TRBV2,CASRARQGSIRSNEKLFF,TGTGCCAGCAGGGCGCGACAGGGTTCTATCCGGTCAAATGAAAAACTGTTTTTT
-,TRBJ2-1,once,TRBV20-1,CSAIKVTYNEQFF,TGCAGTGCTATTAAGGTCACCTACAATGAGCAGTTCTTC
TRBD2,TRBJ2-1,-,TRBV3-1,CATSPSGGRNNEQFF,TGTGCCACCAGCCCTAGCGGGGGGAGAAACAATGAGCAGTTCTTC
TRBD2,TRBJ2-7,-,TRBV6-5,CASSLAGSKYEQYF,TGTGCCAGCAGTCTAGCGGGAAGTAAGTACGAGCAGTACTTC
-,TRBJ2-7,-,TRBV7-9,CASSPISASRGYEQYF,TGTGCCAGCAGCCCCATATCGGCTAGTCGGGGATACGAGCAGTACTTC
-,TRBJ1-6,-,TRBV5-1,CASSPTTGSNSPLHF,TGCGCCAGCAGTCCTACAACAGGGTCGAATTCACCCCTCCACTTT
-,TRBJ1-6,-,TRBV27,CASSLERSSYNSPLHF,TGTGCCAGCAGCCTTGAGCGGAGCTCCTATAATTCACCCCTCCACTTT
TRBD1,TRBJ1-4,-,TRBV5-1,CASSFENRGFEKLFF,TGCGCCAGCAGCTTCGAAAACAGGGGGTTTGAAAAACTGTTTTTT
-,TRBJ2-1,-,TRBV4-3,CASSQESAGYNEQFF,TGCGCCAGCAGCCAAGAAAGCGCGGGTTACAATGAGCAGTTCTTC
-,TRBJ2-3,-,TRBV20-1,CSADLGAHTDTQYF,TGCAGTGCCGATCTGGGGGCACACACAGATACGCAGTATTTT
TRBD1,TRBJ2-4,few,TRBV28,CASSPADRVRYF,TGTGCCAGCAGTCCCGCCGACAGGGTTCGGTACTTC
-,TRBJ2-3,-,TRBV5-1,CASSPTGQSTDTQYF,TGCGCCAGCAGCCCAACCGGGCAGAGCACAGATACGCAGTATTTT
-,TRBJ1-6,-,TRBV27,CASNPLGGESPLHF,TGTGCCAGCAATCCTTTAGGGGGAGAGTCGCCCCTCCACTTT
-,TRBJ1-2,few,TRBV6-6,CASSYREAGEYYGYTF,TGTGCCAGCAGTTACAGGGAGGCAGGGGAATACTATGGCTACACCTTC
TRBD2,TRBJ2-3,-,TRBV12-3/TRBV12-4,CASIHHGGGTDTQYF,TGTGCCAGCATCCACCACGGGGGGGGGACAGATACGCAGTATTTT
-,TRBJ2-5,-,TRBV29-1,CSVGGYETQYF,TGCAGCGTGGGGGGTTACGAGACCCAGTACTTC
-,TRBJ1-6,-,TRBV7-9,CASSEESTSPLHF,TGTGCCAGCAGCGAAGAGTCGACCTCACCCCTCCACTTT
-,TRBJ2-5,few,TRBV25-1,CASSESGLGQETQYF,TGTGCCAGCAGTGAATCGGGACTGGGACAAGAGACCCAGTACTTC
-,TRBJ1-1,-,TRBV15,CATSRRGRARTEAFF,TGTGCCACCAGCCGAAGAGGGAGGGCGAGGACTGAAGCTTTCTTT